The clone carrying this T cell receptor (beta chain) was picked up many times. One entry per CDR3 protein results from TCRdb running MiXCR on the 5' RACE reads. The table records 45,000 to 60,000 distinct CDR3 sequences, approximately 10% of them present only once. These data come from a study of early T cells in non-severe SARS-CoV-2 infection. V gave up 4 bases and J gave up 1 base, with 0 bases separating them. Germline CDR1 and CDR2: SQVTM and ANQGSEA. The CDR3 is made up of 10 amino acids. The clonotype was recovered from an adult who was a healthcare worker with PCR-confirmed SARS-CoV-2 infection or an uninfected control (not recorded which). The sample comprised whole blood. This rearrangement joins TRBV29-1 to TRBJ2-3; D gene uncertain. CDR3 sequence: CSVGTDTQYF. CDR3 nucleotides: TGCAGCGTTGGCACAGATACGCAGTATTTT.